Presented here are 23 T cell receptor beta chains from one specimen sequenced in a study of blood T cell repertoires in COVID-19 (dated by TCRdb to the early 2020s). The protocol used for the library was the immunoSEQ multiplex PCR assay. TCRdb's version of the immuneACCESS table is confined to in-frame rearrangements and falls short of the full clone set. An unresolved V gene accounts for under half of the shortfall where checked; the remainder is of unknown origin. This sample lists about 190,000 clones; about 90% were detected once. Approximately 0.62% of the sample is taken by the ten largest. Material for sequencing was peripheral blood. Receptor source: a man aged 50 to 60 with acute or convalescent COVID-19.

The genes are TRBV5-6 and TRBJ2-7; perhaps TRBD1 as D (5 bases). Germline CDR1 is SGHDT and CDR2 is YYEEEE. CDR3 length equals 13 residues. The V end was cut by 0 bases, the J end by 4 bases, with 8 bases between. The CDR3 nucleotides read TGTGCCAGCAGCTTGGGGACAACTTACGAGCAGTACTTC. Translating gives CASSLGTTYEQYF.

The chain joins TRBV11-3 to TRBJ2-1, with 7 bases aligning to TRBD2. The germline CDR1 and CDR2 sequences are SGHNT and YENEEA. V was pared by 5 bases and J by 5 bases, with 6 bases of the junction left unmatched. This CDR3 region has 14 residues. DNA for the CDR3: TGTGCCAGCAGCACGAGCGGGAACAACAATGAGCAGTTCTTC. It translates to CASSTSGNNNEQFF.

This clone was seen a single time. The chain recombines TRBV10-3 with TRBJ1-2, with D perhaps matching TRBD1 (5 bases). CDR3 length: 12 residues. The V gene's germline CDR1 is ENHRY and CDR2 SYGVKD. V dropped 11 bases and J dropped 4 bases, with 14 bases sitting between them. The CDR3 bases are TGTGCCTCCGGGGGGAATGGCTATGGCTACACCTTC. Its protein is CASGGNGYGYTF.

The rearrangement links TRBV19 to TRBJ2-2; the D gene is possibly TRBD1 (5 bases). There are 15 residues in the CDR3. CDR1 is LNHDA and CDR2 is SQIVND in the germline V gene (reference sequence). V gave up 6 bases and J gave up 1 base, with 12 bases separating them. The CDR3 region is CASRWGYLNTGELFF. CDR3 sequence (DNA): TGTGCCAGTAGGTGGGGCTACCTGAACACCGGGGAGCTGTTTTTT.

The count of this clone is one. The J gene is TRBJ2-7, the V gene TRBV7-9; tentative D call: TRBD2 (5 bases). Trimming cost V 8 bases and J 7 bases, with 21 bases left between them. Germline V CDR1 and CDR2: SEHNR, FQNEAQ (reference sequence). This CDR3 contains 14 residues. The CDR3 spells CASSRDVDLGEQYF. CDR3 DNA: TGTGCCAGCTCCCGCGACGTGGACTTAGGAGAGCAGTACTTC.

The CDR3 loop is CASSNPGMNTEAFF. CDR3 sequence (DNA): TGTGCCAGCAGCAATCCGGGGATGAACACTGAAGCTTTCTTT. This sequence joins TRBV3-1 (or the pseudogene TRBV3-2) and TRBJ1-1, with no clear D. Trimming shortened V by 5 bases and J by 0 bases, and 10 bases separated the two germline ends. Germline V gene data show CDR1 as LGHDT and CDR2 as YNNKEL (reference sequence). The CDR3 runs to 14 residues.

This sequence joins TRBV2 and TRBJ1-2, with TRBD1 matching 10 bases. CDR3 length equals 14 residues. J was trimmed by 4 bases and V by 6 bases; bases with no gene match: 5. CDR1 is SNHLY, CDR2 FYNNEI, per germline. The CDR3 region has the DNA TGTGCCAGCAGAACGGGACAGGGGACCTATGGCTACACCTTC. Its protein is CASRTGQGTYGYTF. The whole variable domain, remainder taken from reference TRBV2 and TRBJ1-2, is EPEVTQTPSHQVTQMGQEVILRCVPISNHLYFYWYRQILGQKVEFLVSFYNNEISEKSEIFDDQFSVERPDGSNFTLKIRSTKLEDSAMYFCASRTGQGTYGYTFGSGTRLTVV.

The rearrangement uses TRBV7-3 and TRBJ2-2; D unresolved. The V gene lost 4 bases and the J gene lost 5 bases, with 5 bases spanning the gap. The CDR3 spans 12 residues. The germline V gene encodes CDR1 SGHTA and CDR2 FQGTGA. CDR3 DNA sequence: TGTGCCAGCAGCTCCTATACCGGGGAGCTGTTTTTT. Its translation is CASSSYTGELFF. Full variable domain (missing parts from reference TRBV7-3 and TRBJ2-2): GAGVSQTPSNKVTEKGKYVELRCDPISGHTALYWYRQSLGQGPEFLIYFQGTGAADDSGLPNDRFFAVRPEGSVSTLKIQRTERGDSAVYLCASSSYTGELFFGEGSRLTVL.

Only one count was recorded for this clone. This chain uses TRBV11-2 with TRBJ2-7, with TRBD1 identical over 8 bases. The germline V gene has CDR1 SGHAT and CDR2 FQNNGV. The CDR3 sequence is 14 residues long. After removal of 1 base from V and 3 bases from J, the junction contained 2 bases not matched to a gene. The CDR3 coding sequence is TGTGCCAGCAGCTTAGGGACAGGGAACTACGAGCAGTACGTC. Protein product: CASSLGTGNYEQYV.

This clone was seen a handful of times. The V call is TRBV2, the J call TRBJ2-1; 9 bases agree with TRBD2. The CDR3 sequence is 15 residues long. Germline V lookup: CDR1 SNHLY, CDR2 FYNNEI. After removal of 2 bases from V and 10 bases from J, the junction contained 9 bases not matched to a gene. Here the CDR3 DNA reads TGTGCCAGCAGTGAATCCTTAGCGGGAGTTCAAGAGCAGTTCTTC. It codes for CASSESLAGVQEQFF.

In nucleotides, the CDR3 is TGTGCCACCAGCAGAGATTCAGCGGGGCGGGGGGAGACCCAGTACTTC. Encoded protein: CATSRDSAGRGETQYF. The chain combines TRBV15 with TRBJ2-5, with 7 bases lining up with TRBD2. This CDR3 has 16 amino acids. Germline assignment: CDR1 LNHNV and CDR2 YYDKDF (reference sequence). The ends lost 0 bases at V and 5 bases at J; junction bases unmatched: 9.

This clone was observed once. This chain joins TRBV30 and TRBJ2-7, with 14 nucleotides matching TRBD2. The length of the CDR3 is 16 residues. V shed 5 bases, J shed 3 bases, and the junction held 9 bases outside the gene matches. Germline V gives CDR1 GTSNPN, CDR2 SVGIG (reference sequence). CDR3 sequence: CAWVPGLAGAGYEQYF. CDR3 sequence (DNA): TGTGCCTGGGTACCGGGACTAGCGGGAGCAGGCTACGAGCAGTACTTC.

The chain uses TRBV28 and TRBJ1-3, with 8 bases fitting TRBD1. Losses at the gene ends were 3 bases for V and 5 bases for J; bases not matched to a gene: 6. This CDR3 is 15 amino acids long. Germline V gene data show CDR1 as MDHEN and CDR2 as SYDVKM. The CDR3 sequence is CASSLGARGRNTIYF. CDR3 bases: TGTGCCAGCAGTTTGGGTGCCAGGGGGCGAAACACCATATATTTT.

This clone turned up a few times. V is TRBV19 and J is TRBJ1-5; TRBD1 agrees at 8 bases. The V and J ends lost 7 bases and 2 bases, in that order; junction bases with no gene match: 4. Germline CDR1 and CDR2: LNHDA and SQIVND (reference sequence). This CDR3 is 14 amino acids long. This CDR3 reads CASTPGQGNQPQHF. The CDR3 coding sequence is TGTGCCAGTACCCCGGGACAGGGCAATCAGCCCCAGCATTTT.

The V call is TRBV28, the J call TRBJ2-7, with D possibly being TRBD1 (7 bases). Trimming took off 5 bases at V and 2 bases at J, with 13 bases between the two ends. This CDR3 contains 14 residues. Germline lookup yields CDR1 MDHEN and CDR2 SYDVKM. CDR3 sequence reads: CASSETGRPYEQYF. For the CDR3, the DNA is TGTGCCAGCAGTGAGACAGGGAGGCCCTACGAGCAGTACTTC.

The chain couples TRBV27 to TRBJ1-2; 7 nucleotides agree with TRBD1. CDR3 size: 14 residues. The V and J ends lost 6 bases and 5 bases, in that order; junction bases with no gene match: 9. In germline, CDR1 is MNHEY, CDR2 SMNVEV (reference sequence). This CDR3 reads CASSRTDRVYGYTF. CDR3 bases: TGTGCCAGCAGCCGAACTGACAGGGTTTATGGCTACACCTTC.

This chain uses TRBV5-1 with TRBJ2-1; unclear D gene. The V and J ends lost 2 bases and 8 bases respectively, with 17 bases between them. The CDR3 is 15 amino acids. Germline CDR1 is SGHRS and CDR2 is YFSETQ. As DNA, the CDR3 is TGCGCCAGCAGCTTAGGTAGCCCGAGTTTAGATGAGCAGTTCTTC. This codes for CASSLGSPSLDEQFF.

The V call is TRBV5-4, the J call TRBJ2-5, with 7 bases matching TRBD2. V dropped 2 bases and J dropped 4; count of bases not matched to a gene: 5. Germline V gene lookup returns CDR1 SGHNT and CDR2 YYREEE (reference sequence). This CDR3 is built from 14 residues. CDR3 sequence: CASSFMASGETQYF. The CDR3 nucleotides are TGTGCCAGCAGCTTCATGGCTAGCGGAGAGACCCAGTACTTC.

V and J are TRBV15 and TRBJ1-4; 9 bases line up with TRBD1. CDR1 is LNHNV and CDR2 is YYDKDF in the germline V gene (reference sequence). The V gene end was trimmed by 0 bases and the J gene end by 5 bases; junction bases not matched to a gene: 4. The CDR3 spans 16 residues. The CDR3 region is CATSRERDRVNEKLFF. As DNA, the CDR3 is TGTGCCACCAGCAGAGAACGGGACAGGGTAAATGAAAAACTGTTTTTT.

V gene TRBV2 combines with J gene TRBJ2-5; TRBD2 matches at 11 bases. V gave up 6 bases and J gave up 5 bases; unmatched junction bases: 8. The CDR3 is made up of 15 amino acids. The germline V gene encodes CDR1 SNHLY and CDR2 FYNNEI. CDR3 region: CASRLLAGGGETQYF. The CDR3 region has the DNA TGTGCCAGCAGACTCCTAGCGGGGGGCGGGGAGACCCAGTACTTC.

Only one count was recorded for this clone. The chain couples TRBV2 to TRBJ1-4; TRBD1 is a possible D gene (5 bases). Germline CDR1 reads SNHLY; CDR2 reads FYNNEI. V lost 4 bases to trimming and J lost 8 bases, with 11 bases between them. The CDR3 consists of 13 residues. The CDR3 region is CASSVGNREKLFF. The CDR3 coding sequence is TGTGCCAGCAGTGTGGGCAACAGGGAAAAACTGTTTTTT.

The CDR3 DNA is TGTGCCAGCCGCGCGCATAACTATAATTCACCCCTCCACTTT. Protein: CASRAHNYNSPLHF. The V gene is TRBV6-5, the J gene TRBJ1-6, with D unresolved. Per the germline V gene, CDR1 is MNHEY and CDR2 is SVGAGI. Trimming left V 8 bases short and J 3 bases short, with 11 bases between. The CDR3 has 14 residues.

This chain joins TRBV6-5 and TRBJ1-1; 7 bases line up with TRBD1. Germline trimming cut 3 bases from V and 4 bases from J; bases unmatched to any gene: 8. The CDR3 length is 15 residues. Germline V gene data show CDR1 as MNHEY and CDR2 as SVGAGI. DNA of the CDR3: TGTGCCAGCAGTTATTCCCCAGGGGGGACCACTGAAGCTTTCTTT. Residues: CASSYSPGGTTEAFF.